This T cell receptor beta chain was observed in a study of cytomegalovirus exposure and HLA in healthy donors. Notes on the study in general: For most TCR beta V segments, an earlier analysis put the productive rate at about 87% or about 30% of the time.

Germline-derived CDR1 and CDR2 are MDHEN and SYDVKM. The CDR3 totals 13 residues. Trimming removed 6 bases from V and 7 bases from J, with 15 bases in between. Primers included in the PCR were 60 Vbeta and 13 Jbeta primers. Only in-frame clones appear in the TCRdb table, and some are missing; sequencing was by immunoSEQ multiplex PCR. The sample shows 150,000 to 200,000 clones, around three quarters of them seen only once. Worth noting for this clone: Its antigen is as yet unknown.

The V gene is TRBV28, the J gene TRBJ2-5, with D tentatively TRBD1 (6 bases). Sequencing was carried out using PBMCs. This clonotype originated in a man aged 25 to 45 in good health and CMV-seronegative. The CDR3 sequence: CASRGDNRGTQYF. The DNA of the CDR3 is TGTGCCAGCAGGGGGGACAACCGGGGGACCCAGTACTTC.